The T cell receptor beta chain described here comes from a study of cytomegalovirus exposure and HLA in healthy donors. Study-wide results and limits: Researchers left out some V segments, among them TRBV6-2 and TRBV6-3, as indistinguishable.

Researchers ran the PCR with 60 Vbeta and 13 Jbeta primers. Methods used by the authors: An analysis performed later counted 73 million or so unique TCR beta chains (approximately 10 million of them shared). Here immunoSEQ multiplex PCR was the method, and the copy in TCRdb shows in-frame clones only, minus some. V and J calls and clone size follow that table, whereas D and trimming were derived from the DNA. The data show about 140,000 clones, 55% to 80% seen once. Turning to this clone: Antigen specificity is unknown.

CDR1 is MNHNY, CDR2 SVGAGI, per germline (reference sequence). Trimming pared 10 bases from V and 0 bases from J, leaving 16 bases between. The CDR3 sequence is 15 residues long. This chain uses TRBV6-6 with TRBJ1-5; D might be TRBD1 (5 bases). The origin of this receptor is a woman aged 40 to 50 in good health and CMV-seronegative. Sequences were obtained from PBMCs. The CDR3 DNA is TGTGCCACCCACCCCAGGGATGATAGCAATCAGCCCCAGCATTTT. Translation gives CATHPRDDSNQPQHF.